The sequence of this TCR beta chain was determined in a study of CD8+CD57+ T cells in acquired aplastic anemia. For CDR3 and TCR beta VDJ profiling, genomic DNA was the template used. TCRdb reprocessed the reads via MiXCR and lists one record per CDR3 protein. The table records about 190,000 distinct CDR3 sequences, roughly half of them present only once. All sequencing subjects had displayed CD8+CD57+ cell expansion on flow cytometry. With no exception, the patients had severe acquired aplastic anemia. This CDR3 region has 17 residues. Germline V lookup: CDR1 KGHSH, CDR2 LQKENI. V gave up 0 bases and J gave up 1 base, with 14 bases separating them.

Sequencing input: sorted CD4+, CD8+, or CD8+CD57+ T cells (not recorded which) from PBMCs. The receptor was isolated from a human donor with aplastic anemia. The chain combines TRBV18 with TRBJ2-3; the D gene is possibly TRBD2 (6 bases). CDR3 nucleotide sequence: TGTGCCAGCTCACCACCGGGTCAGCGGGCTGGCACAGATACGCAGTATTTT. Encoded protein: CASSPPGQRAGTDTQYF. The full variable domain, with the rest looked up from reference TRBV18 and TRBJ2-3, is NAGVMQNPRHLVRRRGQEARLRCSPMKGHSHVYWYRQLPEEGLKFMVYLQKENIIDESGMPKERFSAEFPKEGPSILRIQQVVRGDSAAYFCASSPPGQRAGTDTQYFGPGTRLTVL.